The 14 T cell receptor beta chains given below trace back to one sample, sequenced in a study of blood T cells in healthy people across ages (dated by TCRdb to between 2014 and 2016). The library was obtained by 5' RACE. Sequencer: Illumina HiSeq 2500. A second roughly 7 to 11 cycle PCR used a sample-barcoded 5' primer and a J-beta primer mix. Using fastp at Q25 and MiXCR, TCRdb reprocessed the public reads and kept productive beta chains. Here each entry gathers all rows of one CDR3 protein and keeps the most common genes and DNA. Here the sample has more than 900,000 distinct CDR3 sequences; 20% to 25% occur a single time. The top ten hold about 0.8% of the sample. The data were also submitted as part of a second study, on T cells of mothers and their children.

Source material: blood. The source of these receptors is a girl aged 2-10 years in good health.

The CDR3 spells CASSTSDRGHMNTEAFF. CDR3 sequence (DNA): TGTGCCAGTAGTACCTCCGACAGGGGCCACATGAACACTGAAGCTTTCTTT. The rearrangement joins TRBV19 to TRBJ1-1; TRBD1 matches 8 bases. The CDR3 length is 17 residues. Unmatched junction bases numbered 10, after V lost 4 bases and J lost 0 bases. The V gene's germline CDR1 is LNHDA and CDR2 SQIVND (reference sequence).

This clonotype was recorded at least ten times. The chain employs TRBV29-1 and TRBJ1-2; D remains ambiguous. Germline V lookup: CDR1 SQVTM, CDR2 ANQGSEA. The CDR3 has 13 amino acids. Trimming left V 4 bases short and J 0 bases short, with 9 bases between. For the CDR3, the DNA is TGCAGCGTTGGGGGTGGTGCTAACTATGGCTACACCTTC. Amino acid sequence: CSVGGGANYGYTF.

CDR3 in amino acids: CASSFFFGAGSETQYF. In DNA, the CDR3 is TGTGCCAGCAGTTTTTTCTTTGGGGCAGGGAGCGAGACCCAGTACTTC. V gene TRBV12-3 or TRBV12-4 combines with J gene TRBJ2-5; D could derive from TRBD1 or TRBD2 (5 bases each). The CDR3 consists of 16 residues. Trimming shortened V by 3 bases and J by 5 bases, and 19 bases separated the two germline ends.

CDR3 loop: CASSVATGENYGYTF. CDR3 coding DNA: TGTGCCAGCAGCGTAGCGACAGGGGAAAACTATGGCTACACCTTC. V usage is TRBV9 and J usage is TRBJ1-2, with 8 positions matching TRBD1. Germline V CDR1 and CDR2: SGDLS, YYNGEE. The J segment lost 2 bases and the V segment lost 0 bases, leaving 3 bases of the junction unmatched. There are 15 residues in the CDR3. Full variable domain (remainder filled in from reference TRBV9 and TRBJ1-2): DSGVTQTPKHLITATGQRVTLRCSPRSGDLSVYWYQQSLDQGLQFLIQYYNGEERAKGNILERFSAQQFPDLHSELNLSSLELGDSALYFCASSVATGENYGYTFGSGTRLTVV.

CDR3 region: CASRQGHNEQFF. The CDR3 bases are TGCGCCAGCAGGCAGGGCCACAATGAGCAGTTCTTC. This sequence joins TRBV5-1 and TRBJ2-1, with D perhaps TRBD1 (5 bases). The CDR3 totals 12 residues. CDR1 and CDR2 (germline): SGHRS, YFSETQ. V lost 5 bases and J lost 5, with 8 bases in between.

CDR3 coding DNA: TGTGCCAGCAGCCAAGAGACTGAATCCTCCTACGAGCAGTACTTC. The encoded protein is CASSQETESSYEQYF. The chain uses TRBV3-1 and TRBJ2-7; no reliable D call. Deletions cut 0 bases from V and 0 bases from J, with 9 bases between. Germline V gene sequence: CDR1 LGHDT, CDR2 YNNKEL (reference sequence). There are 15 residues in the CDR3.

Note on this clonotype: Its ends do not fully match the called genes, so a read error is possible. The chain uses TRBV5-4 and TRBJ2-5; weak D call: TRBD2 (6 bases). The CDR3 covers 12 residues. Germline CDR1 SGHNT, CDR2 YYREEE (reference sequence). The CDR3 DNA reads TGTGCCAGCAGCCAGACGGGGGTATCAGAGTTCTTC. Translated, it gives CASSQTGVSEFF.

The CDR3 nucleotides read TGTGCCAGCAGTTATCCCGGGTACCAAGAGACCCAGTACTTC. Its translation: CASSYPGYQETQYF. V usage is TRBV28 and J usage is TRBJ2-5; the D is unclear. V lost 4 bases and J lost 0, with 9 bases in between. The CDR3 has 14 amino acids. Looked up from germline, CDR1 is MDHEN and CDR2 is SYDVKM.

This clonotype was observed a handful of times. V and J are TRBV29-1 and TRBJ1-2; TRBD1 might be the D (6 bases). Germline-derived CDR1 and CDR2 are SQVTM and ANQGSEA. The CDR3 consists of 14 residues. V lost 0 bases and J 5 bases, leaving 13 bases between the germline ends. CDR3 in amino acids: CSVEEMGRGYGYTF. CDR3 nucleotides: TGCAGCGTTGAAGAAATGGGAAGGGGGTATGGCTACACCTTC.

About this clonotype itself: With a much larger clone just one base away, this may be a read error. CDR3: CASSPFSNQETRYF. CDR3 DNA sequence: TGCGCCAGCAGCCCCTTCTCCAACCAAGAGACCCGGTACTTC. The gene calls are TRBV4-1 and TRBJ2-5; D is unresolved. This CDR3 spans 14 amino acids. CDR1 MGHRA and CDR2 YSYEKL come from the germline V gene.

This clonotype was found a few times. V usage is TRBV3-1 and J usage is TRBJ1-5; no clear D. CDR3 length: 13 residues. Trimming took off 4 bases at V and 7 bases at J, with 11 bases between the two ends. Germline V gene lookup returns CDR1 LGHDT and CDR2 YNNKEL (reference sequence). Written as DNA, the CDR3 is TGTGCCAGCAGCCGGACGTTTGGACAGCCCCAGCATTTT. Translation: CASSRTFGQPQHF. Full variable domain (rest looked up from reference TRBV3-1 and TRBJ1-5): DTAVSQTPKYLVTQMGNDKSIKCEQNLGHDTMYWYKQDSKKFLKIMFSYNNKELIINETVPNRFSPKSPDKAHLNLHINSLELGDSAVYFCASSRTFGQPQHFGDGTRLSIL.

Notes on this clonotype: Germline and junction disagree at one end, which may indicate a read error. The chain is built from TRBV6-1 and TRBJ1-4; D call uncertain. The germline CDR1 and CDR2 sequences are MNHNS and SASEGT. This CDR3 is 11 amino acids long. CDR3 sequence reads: CASSEAGINYF. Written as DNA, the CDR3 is TGTGCCAGCAGTGAAGCCGGGATTAACTATTTT.

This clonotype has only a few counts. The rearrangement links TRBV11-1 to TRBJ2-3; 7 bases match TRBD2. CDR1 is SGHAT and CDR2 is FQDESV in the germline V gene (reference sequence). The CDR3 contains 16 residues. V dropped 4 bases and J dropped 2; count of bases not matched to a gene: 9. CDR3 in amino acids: CASSSPGREITDTQYF. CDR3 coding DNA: TGTGCCAGCAGCTCGCCTGGGCGGGAGATCACAGATACGCAGTATTTT.

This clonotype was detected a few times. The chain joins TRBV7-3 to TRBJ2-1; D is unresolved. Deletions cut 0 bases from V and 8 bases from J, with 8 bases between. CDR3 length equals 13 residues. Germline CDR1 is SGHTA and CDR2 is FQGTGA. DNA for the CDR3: TGTGCCAGCAGCTTAACAGCAATGGATGAGCAGTTCTTC. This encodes CASSLTAMDEQFF.